Shown below are 23 T cell receptor beta chains from a single sample sequenced in a study of response to subunit inactivated influenza vaccine. TCRdb called the RT-PCR reads again in MiXCR, with one record for every CDR3 protein. Of about 530,000 distinct CDR3 sequences in the sample, roughly 12% were seen once. The sequences come from PBMCs from blood, collected on the day of vaccination. All receptors come from a man over 45 who received an inactivated influenza vaccine.

This clonotype was detected ten times or more. The chain combines TRBV9 with TRBJ2-7; 13 bases fit TRBD2. This CDR3 spans 15 amino acids. Trimming took 0 bases from V and 9 from J; bases not matched to a gene: 6. Germline CDR1 and CDR2: SGDLS and YYNGEE. CDR3 region: CASSVDGTSGNWQYF. CDR3 nucleotide sequence: TGTGCCAGCAGCGTAGATGGGACTAGCGGGAATTGGCAGTACTTC. The variable domain in full, with the rest retrieved from reference TRBV9 and TRBJ2-7, is DSGVTQTPKHLITATGQRVTLRCSPRSGDLSVYWYQQSLDQGLQFLIQYYNGEERAKGNILERFSAQQFPDLHSELNLSSLELGDSALYFCASSVDGTSGNWQYFGPGTRLTVT.

There are a few counts of this clonotype. This chain uses TRBV7-9 with TRBJ2-7; D possibly matches TRBD1 or TRBD2 (7 bases each). Trimming took off 3 bases at V and 3 bases at J, with 21 bases between the two ends. Per the germline V gene, CDR1 is SEHNR and CDR2 is FQNEAQ (reference sequence). This CDR3 has 17 amino acids. The CDR3 loop is CASSLGGQRDLLYEQYF. For the CDR3, the DNA is TGTGCCAGCAGCTTGGGGGGACAGCGGGATCTTCTCTACGAGCAGTACTTC. Variable domain in full (rest from reference TRBV7-9 and TRBJ2-7): DTGVSQNPRHKITKRGQNVTFRCDPISEHNRLYWYRQTLGQGPEFLTYFQNEAQLEKSRLLSDRFSAERPKGSFSTLEIQRTEQGDSAMYLCASSLGGQRDLLYEQYFGPGTRLTVT.

This clonotype was picked up many times. J is TRBJ2-2 and V is TRBV5-1, with 8 bases lining up with TRBD1. CDR1 SGHRS and CDR2 YFSETQ come from the germline V gene. V was clipped by 4 bases and J by 6 bases; unmatched bases: 20. CDR3 length equals 19 residues. In nucleotides, the CDR3 is TGCGCCAGCAGCCCCTGGCGGCGTTCAGGACAGGGTCATTCCGGGGAGCTGTTTTTT. This codes for CASSPWRRSGQGHSGELFF.

This clonotype came up a few times. The chain links TRBV5-7 to TRBJ2-1, with 8 bases that match TRBD1. TRBV5-7 is sorted into the ORF group, with uncertain function. The J segment lost 9 bases and the V segment lost 1 base, leaving 12 bases of the junction unmatched. The CDR3 covers 16 residues. CDR3 nucleotides: TGTGCCAGCAGCTTGTATCCCCGGGACAGGTGGGGTGAGCAGTTCTTC. This sequence encodes CASSLYPRDRWGEQFF.

The chain has TRBV4-2 and TRBJ1-5; D unresolved. V lost 5 bases, J lost 1 base, and 12 bases lay in between. Germline V gives CDR1 LGHNA, CDR2 YNFKEQ. The CDR3 runs 15 residues. CDR3 region: CASSDRHLSNQPQHF. The CDR3 DNA follows: TGTGCCAGCAGCGACCGACACCTCAGCAATCAGCCCCAGCATTTT.

The chain employs TRBV20-1 and TRBJ1-1, with D possibly matching TRBD1 (6 bases). The CDR3 totals 14 residues. Germline CDR1 DFQATT, CDR2 SNEGSKA (reference sequence). The V end was cut by 3 bases, the J end by 5 bases, with 16 bases between. This chain's CDR3 is CSASGGRVRTEAFF. CDR3 nucleotide sequence: TGCAGTGCTAGCGGGGGCAGGGTGAGGACTGAAGCTTTCTTT.

Ten or more counts support this clonotype. The chain uses TRBV9 and TRBJ2-2; 9 bases are shared with TRBD1. The CDR3 has 16 amino acids. After removal of 3 bases from V and 7 bases from J, the junction contained 10 bases not matched to a gene. Germline assignment: CDR1 SGDLS and CDR2 YYNGEE. CDR3 sequence: CASSEQTGGLGGELFF. CDR3 coding DNA: TGTGCCAGCAGCGAACAGACAGGGGGACTCGGCGGGGAGCTGTTTTTT.

This clonotype was picked up many times. The chain recombines TRBV9 with TRBJ1-3, with 7 bases identical to TRBD1. The J segment lost 0 bases and the V segment lost 0 bases, leaving 6 bases of the junction unmatched. Germline V CDR1 and CDR2: SGDLS, YYNGEE. The CDR3 consists of 17 residues. In DNA, the CDR3 is TGTGCCAGCAGCGTAGCGGGGGGACAGCTCTCTGGAAACACCATATATTTT. Its protein is CASSVAGGQLSGNTIYF.

This clonotype was detected a few times. The chain uses TRBV6-2 or TRBV6-3 and TRBJ2-5; D unresolved. CDR3 length: 14 amino acids. Germline V gene sequence: CDR1 MNHEY, CDR2 SVGEGT. With 2 bases removed from V and 5 bases from J, the gap between germline ends came to 12 bases. CDR3 sequence reads: CASSYTLFRETQYF. The CDR3 nucleotides are TGTGCCAGCAGTTACACCCTATTTCGGGAGACCCAGTACTTC.

This clonotype was observed a few times. The chain is built from TRBV12-3 or TRBV12-4 and TRBJ2-1; 9 bases match TRBD2. V gave up 6 bases and J gave up 4 bases; unmatched junction bases: 7. The CDR3 is 15 residues long. Written as DNA, the CDR3 is TGTGCCAGCAGCACCAGCGGGGGGTTGTACAATGAGCAGTTCTTC. Translated, it gives CASSTSGGLYNEQFF.

This clonotype was counted between two and nine times. The chain couples TRBV2 to TRBJ2-1, with D perhaps matching TRBD2 (6 bases). The CDR3 sequence is 14 residues long. The ends were cut back, 4 bases at V and 0 bases at J, with 7 bases in the middle. Germline CDR1 and CDR2: SNHLY and FYNNEI. The CDR3 sequence is CASSARGSYNEQFF. The CDR3 nucleotides are TGTGCCAGCAGTGCGCGGGGCTCCTACAATGAGCAGTTCTTC. The entire variable domain, with the rest obtained from reference TRBV2 and TRBJ2-1, is as follows: EPEVTQTPSHQVTQMGQEVILRCVPISNHLYFYWYRQILGQKVEFLVSFYNNEISEKSEIFDDQFSVERPDGSNFTLKIRSTKLEDSAMYFCASSARGSYNEQFFGPGTRLTVL.

This clonotype has a handful of counts. J is TRBJ2-5 and V is TRBV20-1; 8 nucleotides match TRBD1. With 4 bases clipped from V and 6 bases from J, the junction kept 4 bases outside the gene matches. CDR1 and CDR2 from the germline V gene are DFQATT and SNEGSKA (reference sequence). This CDR3 is 12 amino acids long. The CDR3 bases are TGCAGTGCTAAGCAGGGGGCGCAGACCCAGTACTTC. Translation gives CSAKQGAQTQYF.

This clonotype was counted at least ten times. The chain has TRBV29-1 and TRBJ1-1; D unresolved. V was pared by 3 bases and J by 7 bases, with 15 bases between. The germline CDR1 and CDR2 sequences are SQVTM and ANQGSEA. The CDR3 totals 13 residues. The CDR3 region is CSVDSSRQDEAFF. CDR3 bases: TGCAGCGTTGATAGCTCGCGGCAGGATGAAGCTTTCTTT.

This chain uses TRBV7-9 with TRBJ2-1; 7 bases are shared with TRBD2. V shed 5 bases, J shed 13 bases, and the junction held 11 bases outside the gene matches. Germline CDR1 SEHNR, CDR2 FQNEAQ (reference sequence). The CDR3 extends over 13 amino acids. CDR3 amino acids: CASSQVGGMVQFF. Here the CDR3 DNA reads TGTGCCAGCAGCCAGGTGGGAGGGATGGTTCAGTTCTTC.

This clonotype has a handful of counts. The gene calls are TRBV7-2 and TRBJ2-1; 8 positions match TRBD1. CDR3 length: 15 amino acids. V lost 2 bases, J lost 7 bases, and 7 bases stayed unmatched. From germline, CDR1 is SGHTA and CDR2 FQGNSA. The chain's CDR3 is CASSLTQGARNEQFF. CDR3 nucleotides: TGTGCCAGCAGCTTAACGCAGGGGGCGCGAAATGAGCAGTTCTTC.

The rearrangement joins TRBV3-1 to TRBJ2-1; D not resolved. Germline values: CDR1 LGHDT, CDR2 YNNKEL (reference sequence). Trimming removed 3 bases from V and 10 bases from J, with 13 bases in between. The CDR3 runs to 13 residues. CDR3 sequence: CASSQGFAGEQFF. CDR3 DNA sequence: TGTGCCAGCAGCCAGGGATTCGCAGGAGAGCAGTTCTTC.

This clonotype was seen a handful of times. The chain combines TRBV24-1 with TRBJ2-1, with D unresolved. Trimming took 4 bases from V and 10 from J, leaving 10 bases between them. CDR1 is KGHDR and CDR2 is SFDVKD in the germline V gene. This CDR3 is 12 amino acids long. CDR3: CATSDPRLEQFF. CDR3 bases: TGTGCCACCAGTGACCCCCGACTCGAGCAGTTCTTC.

The gene calls are TRBV7-2 and TRBJ1-1, with D hard to call. The CDR3 is 13 residues long. V dropped 5 bases and J dropped 1 base, with 8 bases sitting between them. Germline V lookup: CDR1 SGHTA, CDR2 FQGNSA. CDR3 DNA: TGTGCCAGCAGCATCATGAAGAACACTGAAGCTTTCTTT. Protein product: CASSIMKNTEAFF. Drawing the rest from reference TRBV7-2 and TRBJ1-1, the complete variable domain is GAGVSQSPSNKVTEKGKDVELRCDPISGHTALYWYRQSLGQGLEFLIYFQGNSAPDKSGLPSDRFSAERTGGSVSTLTIQRTQQEDSAVYLCASSIMKNTEAFFGQGTRLTVV.

The V and J genes are TRBV4-3 and TRBJ1-6; D is undetermined. The CDR3 runs 16 residues. Germline V gives CDR1 LGHNA, CDR2 YSLEER. V was clipped by 0 bases and J by 7 bases, with 13 bases between them. The CDR3: CASSQDLFSGNSPLHF. DNA for the CDR3: TGCGCCAGCAGCCAAGACCTCTTTTCGGGGAATTCACCCCTCCACTTT.

This clonotype turned up a few times. The chain carries TRBV28 and TRBJ2-5; 9 bases map to TRBD2. J was trimmed by 5 bases and V by 3 bases; bases with no gene match: 7. The CDR3 contains 15 residues. Per germline, CDR1 MDHEN and CDR2 SYDVKM. In DNA, the CDR3 is TGTGCCAGCAGTTTTCGCGGGAGGGCCTTTGAGACCCAGTACTTC. This codes for CASSFRGRAFETQYF.

This clonotype was seen more than once but under ten times. This chain links TRBV10-3 with TRBJ2-1; no reliable D call. Trimming removed 6 bases at V and 0 bases at J, with 15 bases between. The germline V gene has CDR1 ENHRY and CDR2 SYGVKD. CDR3 size: 16 residues. This chain's CDR3 is CAIRQSNPSSYNEQFF. The CDR3 nucleotides read TGTGCCATCAGGCAGAGTAACCCGAGCTCCTACAATGAGCAGTTCTTC.

This clonotype was detected ten times or more. This chain joins TRBV20-1 and TRBJ2-1, with TRBD2 as a possible D gene (5 bases). The V gene's germline CDR1 is DFQATT and CDR2 SNEGSKA (reference sequence). The CDR3 runs to 13 residues. Trimming shortened V by 5 bases and J by 4 bases, and 12 bases separated the two germline ends. Here the CDR3 reads CSALNGMYNEQFF. Written as DNA, the CDR3 is TGCAGTGCTTTGAACGGGATGTACAATGAGCAGTTCTTC.

This clonotype was seen many times. This chain joins TRBV7-3 and TRBJ1-6; tentatively, D is TRBD1 (6 bases). From germline, CDR1 is SGHTA and CDR2 FQGTGA. Trimming removed 6 bases from V and 9 bases from J, with 21 bases in between. The CDR3 covers 16 residues. The CDR3: CASSTGTTVIGSPLHF. CDR3 nucleotide sequence: TGTGCCAGCAGTACCGGGACAACAGTAATCGGTTCACCCCTCCACTTT.